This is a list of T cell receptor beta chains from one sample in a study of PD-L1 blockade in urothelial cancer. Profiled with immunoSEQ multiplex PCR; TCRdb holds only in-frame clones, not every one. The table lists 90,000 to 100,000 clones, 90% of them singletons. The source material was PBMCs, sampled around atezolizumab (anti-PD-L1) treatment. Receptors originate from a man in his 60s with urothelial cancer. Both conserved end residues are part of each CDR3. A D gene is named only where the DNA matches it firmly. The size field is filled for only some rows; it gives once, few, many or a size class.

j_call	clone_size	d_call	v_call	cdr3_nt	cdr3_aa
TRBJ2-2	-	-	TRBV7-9	TGTGCCAGCACCAACCCCGGCACCGGGGAGCTGTTTTTT	CASTNPGTGELFF
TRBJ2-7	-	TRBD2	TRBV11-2	TGTGCCAGCAGCTTCCGACTAGCGGGGGGCTACGAGCAGTACTTC	CASSFRLAGGYEQYF
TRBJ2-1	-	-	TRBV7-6	TGTGCCAGCAGCTTAGATAGCTTCGAATCCTACAATGAGCAGTTCTTC	CASSLDSFESYNEQFF
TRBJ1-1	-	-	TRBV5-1	TGCGCCAGCAGCTTTCAGGGCTACGGCACTGAAGCTTTCTTT	CASSFQGYGTEAFF
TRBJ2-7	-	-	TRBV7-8	TGTGCCAGCAGCTTATACGGGGGTTTCGAGCAGTACTTC	CASSLYGGFEQYF
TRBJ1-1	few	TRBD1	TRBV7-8	TGTGCCAGCAGCCTAACAGGGGGTTACGCTGAAGCTTTCTTT	CASSLTGGYAEAFF
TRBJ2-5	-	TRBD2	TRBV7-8	TGTGCCAGCAGCTTAGGTCGAGCGGGAGGGCAAGAGACCCAGTACTTC	CASSLGRAGGQETQYF
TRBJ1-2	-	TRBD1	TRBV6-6	TGTGCCAGCAGTTTACAGGGGAACTATGGCTACACCTTC	CASSLQGNYGYTF
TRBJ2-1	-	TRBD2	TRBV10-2	TGCGCCAGCAGAAGGGGCGGGAGGTCTAACAATGAGCAGTTCTTC	CASRRGGRSNNEQFF
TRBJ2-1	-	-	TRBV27	TGTGCCAGCAACTTCGTGAACGGGAATGAGCAGTTCTTC	CASNFVNGNEQFF
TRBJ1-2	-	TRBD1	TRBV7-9	TGTGCCAGCAGCTTAAGCCCGACAGGGGCGGACTATGGCTACACCTTC	CASSLSPTGADYGYTF
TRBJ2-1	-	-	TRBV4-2	TGTGCCAGCAGCCAGGACGGGGGGCGATTTTCGTATGAGCAGTTCTTC	CASSQDGGRFSYEQFF
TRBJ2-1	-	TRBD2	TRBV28	TGTGCCAGCAGTTTCCGGAGCGGGGGGTCCTACAATGAGCAGTTCTTC	CASSFRSGGSYNEQFF
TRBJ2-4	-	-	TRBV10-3	TGTGCCATCAGCCCCGGGACACCCAACATTCAGTACTTC	CAISPGTPNIQYF
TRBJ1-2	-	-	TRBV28	TGTGCCAGCAGTTTAAGGGGCAGGGGACGAGGCTACACCTTC	CASSLRGRGRGYTF
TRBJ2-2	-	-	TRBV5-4	TGTGCCAGCAGCACACCCACCGGGGAGCTGTTTTTT	CASSTPTGELFF
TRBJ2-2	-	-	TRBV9	TGTGCCAGCAAAAGGGGGGGAACCCCGAGCACCGGGGAGCTGTTTTTT	CASKRGGTPSTGELFF
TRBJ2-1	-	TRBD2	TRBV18	TGTGCCAGCTCACCGGGAGCGGGGTTCTACAATGAGCAGTTCTTC	CASSPGAGFYNEQFF
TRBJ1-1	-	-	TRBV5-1	TGCGCCAGCAGCTTGGTGCGGGGCGGCGGAGAGACTGAAGCTTTCTTT	CASSLVRGGGETEAFF
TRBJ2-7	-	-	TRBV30	TGTGCCTGGAATCCGCAGGGCTCCTACGAGCAGTACTTC	CAWNPQGSYEQYF
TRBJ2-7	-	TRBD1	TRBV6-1	TGTGCCAGCAGTGTAGCCGGACAGGGCCACTACGAGCAGTACTTC	CASSVAGQGHYEQYF
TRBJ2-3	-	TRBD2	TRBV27	TGTGCCAGCAGTTTCGGGAGGAGCACAGATACGCAGTATTTT	CASSFGRSTDTQYF
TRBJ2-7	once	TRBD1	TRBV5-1	TGCGCCAGCAGCTACTCCGGGACAGATTACGAGCAGTACTTC	CASSYSGTDYEQYF
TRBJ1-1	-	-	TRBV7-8	TGTGCCAGCAGTATGGGACACCAGAACACTGAAGCTTTCTTT	CASSMGHQNTEAFF
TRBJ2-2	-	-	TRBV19	TGTGCCAGTAGTCTTAGCATGGGTGGCGGGGAGCTGTTTTTT	CASSLSMGGGELFF
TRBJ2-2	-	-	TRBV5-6	TGTGCCAGCAGCAGATGGACGGGGGACACCGGGGAGCTGTTTTTT	CASSRWTGDTGELFF
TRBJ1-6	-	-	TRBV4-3	TGCGCCAGCAGCCAAGTCGCAGGGAAGGTTGGGAATTCACCCCTCCACTTT	CASSQVAGKVGNSPLHF
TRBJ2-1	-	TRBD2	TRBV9	TGTGCCAGCAGCGTCGGTAGCGGGAGTACCAATGAGCAGTTCTTC	CASSVGSGSTNEQFF
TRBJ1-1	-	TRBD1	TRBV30	TGTGCCTGGAGGGGGACAGGGGGCTTTAGAGCTTTCTTT	CAWRGTGGFRAFF
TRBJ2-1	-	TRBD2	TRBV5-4	TGTGCCAGCAGCTCAATTCCAAGCGGGAGAGGGTACAATGAGCAGTTCTTC	CASSSIPSGRGYNEQFF
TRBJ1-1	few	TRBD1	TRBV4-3	TGCGCCAGCAGCCAAGATTTGGGACAGATGAACACTGAAGCTTTCTTT	CASSQDLGQMNTEAFF
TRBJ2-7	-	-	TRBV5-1	TGCGCCAGCAGCATCGACAGGTCCTACGAGCAGTACTTC	CASSIDRSYEQYF
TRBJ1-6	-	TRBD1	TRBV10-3	TGTGCCATCCGCAGGGGGTTGGGTAATAATTCACCCCTCCACTTT	CAIRRGLGNNSPLHF
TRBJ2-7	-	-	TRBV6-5	TGTGCCAGCAGTAAACAGGGTTCCTACGAGCAGTACTTC	CASSKQGSYEQYF
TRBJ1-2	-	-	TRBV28	TGTGCCAGCAGTTTACCAGGCCTCTATGGCTACACCTTC	CASSLPGLYGYTF
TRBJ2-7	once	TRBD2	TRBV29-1	TGCAGCGTTGGCTCGGGGGGGTACGAGCAGTACTTC	CSVGSGGYEQYF
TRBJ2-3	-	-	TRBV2	TGTGCCAGCAGGCCATTAGCTAGCACAGATACGCAGTATTTT	CASRPLASTDTQYF
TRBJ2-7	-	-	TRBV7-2	TGTGCCAGCAGCTTCACCCCAGGGTACGAGCAGTACTTC	CASSFTPGYEQYF
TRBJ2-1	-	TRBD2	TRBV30	TGTGCCTGGAGTGTACGGGAGCGGGGGGGCCTAAATGAGCAGTTCTTC	CAWSVRERGGLNEQFF
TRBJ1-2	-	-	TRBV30	TGTGCCTGGAGTCCTAACCACCCCGTTAGCTATGGCTACACCTTC	CAWSPNHPVSYGYTF
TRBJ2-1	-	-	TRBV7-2	TGTGCCAGCAGCTCATACAGTGGGGCTGAGCAGTTCTTC	CASSSYSGAEQFF
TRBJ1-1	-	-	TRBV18	TGTGCCAGCTCACCACCAGGACTCCCGAACACTGAAGCTTTCTTT	CASSPPGLPNTEAFF
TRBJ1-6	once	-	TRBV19	TGTGCCAGTAGTATCGACAGCTACTATAATTCACCCCTCCACTTT	CASSIDSYYNSPLHF
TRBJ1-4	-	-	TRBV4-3	TGCGCCAGCAGCCAAGATCTTGGCCAGGGCAATGAAAAACTGTTTTTT	CASSQDLGQGNEKLFF
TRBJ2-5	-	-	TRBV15	TGTGCCACCAGCAGAGGTCTTTTAGAGACCCAGTACTTC	CATSRGLLETQYF
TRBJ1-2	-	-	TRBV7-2	TGTGCCAGCAGCTTAATAGGGAGTAATGGCTACACCTTC	CASSLIGSNGYTF
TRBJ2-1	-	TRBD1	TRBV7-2	TGTGCCAGCAGCTTCGCCGGACAGGGGGCGGTTAATGAGCAGTTCTTC	CASSFAGQGAVNEQFF
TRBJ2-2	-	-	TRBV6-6	TGTGCCAGCAGGGTTCGGGACACCGGGGAGCTGTTTTTT	CASRVRDTGELFF